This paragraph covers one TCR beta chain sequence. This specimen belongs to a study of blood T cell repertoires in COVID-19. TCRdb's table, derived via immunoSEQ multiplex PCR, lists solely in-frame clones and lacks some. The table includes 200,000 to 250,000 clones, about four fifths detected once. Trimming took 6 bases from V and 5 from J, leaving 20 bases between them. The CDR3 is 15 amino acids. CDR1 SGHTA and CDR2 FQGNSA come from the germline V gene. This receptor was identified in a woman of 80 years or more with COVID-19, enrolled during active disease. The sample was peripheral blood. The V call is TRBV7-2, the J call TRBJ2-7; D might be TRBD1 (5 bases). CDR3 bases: TGTGCCAGCAGGTTCGGAGACAGAGCTTTCCACGAGCAGTACTTC. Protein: CASRFGDRAFHEQYF.